The table lists the clone carrying this T cell receptor beta chain with many counts. Its antigen is unidentified. This sample is part of a study of early T cells in non-severe SARS-CoV-2 infection. As for the study in general: Sequencing of bulk RNA from unsorted whole blood was done, without chain pairing.

Germline CDR1 reads SGHDT; CDR2 reads YYEEEE. The CDR3 totals 12 residues. V lost 2 bases to trimming and J lost 5 bases, with 7 bases between them. Points from the study as a whole: Sequences matched to VDJdb favored anti-spike CD8 responses, while private and CD4 specificities were missed.

Individual cDNA molecules were tagged with unique molecular identifiers, the study reported. TCRdb redid the calling of the 5' RACE reads with MiXCR, one entry per CDR3 protein. The data hold approximately 58,000 distinct CDR3 sequences, with roughly 6.8% observed a single time. The chain recombines TRBV5-6 with TRBJ1-1; D perhaps matches TRBD1 (6 bases). Specimen: whole blood. The sequence derives from an adult who was a healthcare worker with PCR-confirmed SARS-CoV-2 infection or an uninfected control (not recorded which). CDR3 nucleotides: TGTGCCAGCAGCTTACAGGGAACTGAAGCTTTCTTT. As protein: CASSLQGTEAFF.